This T cell receptor (beta chain) was observed in a study of blood T cell repertoires in COVID-19 (dated by TCRdb to 2020 to 2022). About the investigation overall: Collaborator samples came from the United States, Italy and Spain and covered acute and convalescent phases of COVID-19. The material from the prospective study consisted of cDNA or gDNA derived from T cells, B-cell-depleted T cells, or PBMCs. The dataset comprised deeply sampled blood TCRbeta repertoires from subjects exposed to, actively infected with, or recovered from COVID-19. The repertoires were released in a freely available public database intended as a resource for research on the immune response to SARS-CoV-2. Samples came from the ongoing ImmuneRACE study (first 160 participants) plus 1,254 subjects from 6 global collaborators. A de-identified subject ID, COVID-19 status, age in years and sex were almost always included in the sample metadata. HLA class I and class II types, where available, came from metadata supplied by the sample provider rather than from assay-based typing. Study-wide conclusions, independent of this receptor: Clinical and demographic metadata were provided uncurated, with the amount varying by source and participant.

Whole blood was collected in K2EDTA tubes by collaborating institutions according to the institutions' own protocols. For TCRbeta analysis, collaborator samples were shipped as frozen whole blood, as isolated PBMCs, or as DNA extracted from either sample type. In regard to this clone: The target of this receptor is not known. The sample holds no much larger clone one base away, and base qualities are not on file.

Trimming leaves V shorter by 8 bases and J shorter by 4 bases, with the junction holding 11 bases beyond the gene matches. The CDR3 has 14 amino acids, counting the end cysteine and phenylalanine. Only the CDR3 portion is preserved as DNA: 42 bases, with reading frame beginning at the first base. As encoded in the germline V gene (reference sequence), CDR1 is MNHEY while CDR2 is SMNVEV. The immunoSEQ Assay, a bias-controlled multiplex PCR, was used to amplify TCRbeta CDR3 regions from genomic DNA. Regarding the original processing steps: Nucleated cell counts per sample were estimated from amplification of reference gene primers within the assay. To quantify the absolute abundance of each unique TCRbeta CDR3 rearrangement, sequence reads were collapsed and filtered. Productive Simpson clonality was computed per sample as the square root of Simpson's diversity index over productive rearrangements. TCRdb re-hosts the immuneACCESS table, in-frame sequences only. Its copies lack some clones; in the studies checked, an unresolved V gene accounts for under half of them, and the cause for the rest is not known. From that table come the V and J calls and clone size; the DNA was used to work out D and trimming. This sample has under 110,000 clones in its table, and about 90% of those were observed once. Of the sample, 17% is held by the ten largest clones.

The receptor was derived from a man in his fifties or sixties with acute or convalescent COVID-19. The sequenced sample was peripheral blood. The chain was built from TRBV27 and TRBJ2-7, with 7 middle bases fitting TRBD1. In nucleotides, the sequence is TGTGCCAGCCGGCGGACAGGAGTGTTATACGAGCAGTACTTC. It translates to CASRRTGVLYEQYF.